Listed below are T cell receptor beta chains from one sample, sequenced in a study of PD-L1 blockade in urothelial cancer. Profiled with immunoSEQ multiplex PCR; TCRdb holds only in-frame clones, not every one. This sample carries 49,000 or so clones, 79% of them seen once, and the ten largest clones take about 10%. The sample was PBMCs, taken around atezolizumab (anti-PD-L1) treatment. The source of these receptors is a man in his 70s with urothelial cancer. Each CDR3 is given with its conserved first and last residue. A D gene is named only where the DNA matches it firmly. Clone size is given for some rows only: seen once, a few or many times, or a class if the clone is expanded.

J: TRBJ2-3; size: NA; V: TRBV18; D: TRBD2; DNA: TGTGCCAGCTCACCACCGAGGAGCGGGAGATCGGTGACAGATACGCAGTATTTT; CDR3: CASSPPRSGRSVTDTQYF
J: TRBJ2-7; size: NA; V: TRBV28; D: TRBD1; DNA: TGTGCCAGCACCCTCCGGACAGGGGGCTTGAGGAACGAGCAGTACTTC; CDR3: CASTLRTGGLRNEQYF
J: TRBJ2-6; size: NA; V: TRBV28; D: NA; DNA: TGTGCCAGCAGTCACGACCTAGGCGCTGGGGCCAACGTCCTGACTTTC; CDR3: CASSHDLGAGANVLTF
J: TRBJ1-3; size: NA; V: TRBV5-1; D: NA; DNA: TGCGCCAGCAGCTTGGAAGCGGGAAGAAACACCATATATTTT; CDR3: CASSLEAGRNTIYF
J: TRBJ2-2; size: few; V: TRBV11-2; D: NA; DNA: TGTGCCAGCCTACCAGGGGATGCCGGGGAGCTGTTTTTT; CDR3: CASLPGDAGELFF
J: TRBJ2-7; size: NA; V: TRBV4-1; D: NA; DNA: TGCGCCAGCAGCCTACCTAGCGAGGTAGGCACCTACGAGCAGTACTTC; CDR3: CASSLPSEVGTYEQYF
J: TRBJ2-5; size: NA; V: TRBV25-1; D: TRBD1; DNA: TGTGCCAGCAGATTTAGGGGGCCGGGGGAGACCCAGTACTTC; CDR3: CASRFRGPGETQYF
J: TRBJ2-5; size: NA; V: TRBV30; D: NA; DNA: TGTGCCTGGAGTTTAGACAGTGAAGAGACCCAGTACTTC; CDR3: CAWSLDSEETQYF
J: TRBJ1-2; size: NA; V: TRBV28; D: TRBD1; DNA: TGTGCCAGCAGCCAAGGGGACAGGGGGCACAACTATGGCTACACCTTC; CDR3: CASSQGDRGHNYGYTF
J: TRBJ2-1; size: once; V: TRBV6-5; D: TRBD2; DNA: TGTGCCAGCAGCCGACTAGCGGGTCCGTACAATGAGCAGTTCTTC; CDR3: CASSRLAGPYNEQFF
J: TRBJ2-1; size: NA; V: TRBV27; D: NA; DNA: TGTGCCAGCAGTTTAGGCCCGGCCGTTGGGGGGAGCGATGAGCAGTTCTTC; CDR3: CASSLGPAVGGSDEQFF
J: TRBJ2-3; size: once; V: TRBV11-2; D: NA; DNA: TGTGCCAGCAGCCCCCCCGGCACAGATACGCAGTATTTT; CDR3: CASSPPGTDTQYF
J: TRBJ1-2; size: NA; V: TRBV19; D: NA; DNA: TGTGCCAGTAGTATTGGGGCAGGGCAAGGCTACACCTTC; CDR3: CASSIGAGQGYTF
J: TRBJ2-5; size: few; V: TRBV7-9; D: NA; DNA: TGTGCCAGCAGCTGGGGATCCCGGACTAAAGTCCCCAGCCAAGAGACCCAGTACTTC; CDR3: CASSWGSRTKVPSQETQYF
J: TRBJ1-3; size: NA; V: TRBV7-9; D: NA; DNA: TGTGCCAGCAGCCCCATGGGAAACACCATATATTTT; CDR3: CASSPMGNTIYF
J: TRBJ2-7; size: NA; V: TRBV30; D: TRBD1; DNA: TGTGCCTGGAGTCCAAAAACAGGGGCCAGACAGTACTTC; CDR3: CAWSPKTGARQYF
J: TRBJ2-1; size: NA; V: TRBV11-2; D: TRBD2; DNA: TGTGCCAGCAGCTTAGGGTCTAGCGGGGCATTTAGCTCCTACAATGAGCAGTTCTTC; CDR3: CASSLGSSGAFSSYNEQFF
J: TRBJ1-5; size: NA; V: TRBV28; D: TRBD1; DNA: TGTGCCAGCAGTTTGGGACAGGGGAATCAGCCCCAGCATTTT; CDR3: CASSLGQGNQPQHF
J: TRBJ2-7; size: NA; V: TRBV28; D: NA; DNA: TGTGCCAGCAGTCCCAGCGTCGGCGGTGTCGGCCGCTACGAGCAGTACTTC; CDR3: CASSPSVGGVGRYEQYF
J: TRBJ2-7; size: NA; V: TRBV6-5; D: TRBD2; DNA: TGTGCCAGCAGTTACTCGGCGGGAGGACCCTACGAGCAGTACTTC; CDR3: CASSYSAGGPYEQYF
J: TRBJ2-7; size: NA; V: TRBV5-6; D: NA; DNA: TGTGCCAGCAGCGCCCTGCTTGACGGCGATTCCCTGACGGGGACTCCTTTC; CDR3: CASSALLDGDSLTGTPF
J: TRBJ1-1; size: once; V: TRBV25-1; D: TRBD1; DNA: TGTGCCAGCAGTGAGGTTGGGACAGGGGTCACTGAAGCTTTCTTT; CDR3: CASSEVGTGVTEAFF
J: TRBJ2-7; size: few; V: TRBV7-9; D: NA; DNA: TGTGCCAGCAGCTTAACAGGGAGCTCCTACGAGCAGTACTTC; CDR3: CASSLTGSSYEQYF
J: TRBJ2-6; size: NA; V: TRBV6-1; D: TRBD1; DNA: TGTGCCAGCGGCCGACAGGGACCCAACGTCCTGACTTTC; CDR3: CASGRQGPNVLTF